A selection of T cell receptor beta chains follows, all from one sample in a study of blood T cell repertoires in COVID-19. Measured with immunoSEQ multiplex PCR; TCRdb has only the in-frame clones, and not every one. The sample contains approximately 100,000 clones, 85% of which appear only once. Sequencing was carried out using peripheral blood. The source is a man older than 75 with acute or convalescent COVID-19. CDR3s include the opening cysteine and the closing phenylalanine or tryptophan. A D gene is named only where the DNA matches it firmly. Not every row has a clone size; where given, it reads once, few, many or a size class.

. TRBJ1-3 . TRBV6-5 TGTGCCAGCAACAGGGTTGGAAACACCATATATTTT CASNRVGNTIYF
once TRBJ2-3 TRBD2 TRBV9 TGTGCCAGCAGTTTGACCGCCGGGACTAGCGGGAGAACAGATACGCAGTATTTT CASSLTAGTSGRTDTQYF
. TRBJ2-3 TRBD2 TRBV28 TGTGCCAGCAGTTTAACACTAGCGGGAGGATCAAGCACAGATACGCAGTATTTT CASSLTLAGGSSTDTQYF
once TRBJ2-3 . TRBV11-2 TGTGCCAGCAGCTTCGGACAGAGCACAGATACGCAGTATTTT CASSFGQSTDTQYF
. TRBJ1-1 . TRBV7-8 TGTGCCAGCAGCCAAGAAGGGGTGCTGGGCACTGAAGCTTTCTTT CASSQEGVLGTEAFF
. TRBJ2-7 TRBD2 TRBV28 TGTGCCAGCAGTTTATTTCGCTCCGGGTGGGAGGGGCCGGTCGAGCAGTACTTC CASSLFRSGWEGPVEQYF
. TRBJ2-3 TRBD1 TRBV7-8 TGTGCCAGCAGCTTAACCCAGGGGGCTGCAGATACGCAGTATTTT CASSLTQGAADTQYF
. TRBJ2-5 TRBD2 TRBV10-3 TGTGCCATCAGTGGGGGACTAGCGGGAATGCAGACCCAGTACTTC CAISGGLAGMQTQYF
once TRBJ1-2 . TRBV14 TGTGCCAGCAGCCAAGTCCAAGGAGGCTATGGCTACACCTTC CASSQVQGGYGYTF
. TRBJ2-5 . TRBV2 TGTGCCAGGGTTCTACTCGGGGGTCAGGAGACCCAGTACTTC CARVLLGGQETQYF
. TRBJ2-7 . TRBV3-1/TRBV3-2 TGTGCCAGCAGCCAAGATATTGCGGCGGGTTATTCCTACGAGCAGTACTTC CASSQDIAAGYSYEQYF
few TRBJ2-2 TRBD1 TRBV6-1 TGTGCCAGCAGTGAATTAGGGACAGCGAACACCGGGGAGCTGTTTTTT CASSELGTANTGELFF
. TRBJ2-3 TRBD2 TRBV19 TGTGCCAGTAGTATCGGGACTAGCGGGCCTAGCACAGATACGCAGTATTTT CASSIGTSGPSTDTQYF
. TRBJ1-5 . TRBV28 TGTGCCAGCAGGGGGGACATCTATCAGCCCCAGCATTTT CASRGDIYQPQHF
. TRBJ2-7 TRBD2 TRBV5-5 TGTGCCAGCAGCGGCGGACTAGCGGGGTTTTACGAGCAGTACTTC CASSGGLAGFYEQYF
. TRBJ2-3 TRBD2 TRBV9 TGTGCCAGCAGCGGAACTAGCGCCCACACAGATACGCAGTATTTT CASSGTSAHTDTQYF
. TRBJ1-1 . TRBV5-1 TGCGCCAGCAGCCGAACAGGTATGAACACTGAAGCTTTCTTT CASSRTGMNTEAFF
. TRBJ2-5 TRBD2 TRBV28 TGTGCCAGCCGACTAGCCGGGGAGACCCAGTACTTC CASRLAGETQYF
once TRBJ2-7 . TRBV5-1 TGCGCCAGCAGCTTGGACTTGCGGTCGAACTCCTACGAGCAGTACTTC CASSLDLRSNSYEQYF
. TRBJ2-5 . TRBV21-1 TGTGCCAGCAGCAAAGAGGTAAAGAAGACTAGCGGGAGAATTACAGAGACCCAGTACTTC CASSKEVKKTSGRITETQYF
. TRBJ2-2 . TRBV3-1/TRBV3-2 TGTGCCAGCAGCCACCCGGGACTCGTCCCCGGGGAGCTGTTTTTT CASSHPGLVPGELFF
. TRBJ1-3 . TRBV7-9 TGTGCCAGCAGCTTCCCCTCTTCGGGTTCTGGAAACACCATATATTTT CASSFPSSGSGNTIYF
. TRBJ2-1 . TRBV19 TGTGCCAGTAGTCCCTCCACTAGTGGCAATGAGCAGTTCTTC CASSPSTSGNEQFF
. TRBJ2-5 TRBD2 TRBV15 TGTGCCACCAGCAGAGGGCGGGAGGGGGAGACCCAGTACTTC CATSRGREGETQYF
. TRBJ1-2 . TRBV7-9 TGTGCCAGCGAAGGGGGGGAGAACTATGGCTACACCTTC CASEGGENYGYTF
once TRBJ2-6 TRBD1 TRBV13 TGTGCCAGCACCACGGACAGGGGGTCTGGGGCCAACGTCCTGACTTTC CASTTDRGSGANVLTF
few TRBJ2-7 . TRBV7-7 TGTGCTAGCAGCTTAAACTATCTCAACGAGCAGTACTTC CASSLNYLNEQYF
. TRBJ2-7 TRBD2 TRBV6-5 TGTGCCAGCATTTCTAGCGGGAGTTACGAGCAGTACTTC CASISSGSYEQYF
. TRBJ2-2 . TRBV28 TGTGCCAGCAGCAGGGGATCGAACACCGGGGAGCTGTTTTTT CASSRGSNTGELFF
. TRBJ1-5 . TRBV6-8 TGTGCCAGCAGTTACGCCCAGTATAGCAATCAGCCCCAGCATTTT CASSYAQYSNQPQHF
. TRBJ1-1 . TRBV6-6 TGTGCCAGCAGTCGGGCGAGGAAACCGTACCTGAACACTGAAGCTTTCTTT CASSRARKPYLNTEAFF
. TRBJ1-5 TRBD1 TRBV20-1 TGCAGTGCTAGTTTGGGGGACAGGGATCAGCCCCAGCATTTT CSASLGDRDQPQHF
. TRBJ1-1 TRBD1 TRBV5-1 TGCGCCAGCAGCTTGGTGGACAGGGACGCTGAAGCTTTCTTT CASSLVDRDAEAFF
. TRBJ2-3 . TRBV27 TGTGCCAGCAGTTATGAGGGACAAGGCCGAGATACGCAGTATTTT CASSYEGQGRDTQYF
. TRBJ1-1 . TRBV6-5 TGTGCCAGCAGCAGTGGGGGGTCGGCTTTCTTT CASSSGGSAFF
. TRBJ1-2 . TRBV28 TGTGCCAGCAGTTTGAGGGTCCATGGCTACACCTTC CASSLRVHGYTF
few TRBJ1-1 . TRBV5-5 TGTGCCAGCAGCTTTGACACCCCGAACACTGAAGCTTTCTTT CASSFDTPNTEAFF
. TRBJ1-5 TRBD1 TRBV5-1 TGCGCCAGCAGCTCGGGACAGGGAGGTAATCAGCCCCAGCATTTT CASSSGQGGNQPQHF
. TRBJ2-7 . TRBV12-3/TRBV12-4 TGTGCCAGCAGGGGGGGGCCCTACGAGCAGTACTTC CASRGGPYEQYF
once TRBJ1-4 . TRBV28 TGTGCCAGCAGTTTTTCCGACGGGAATGAAAAACTGTTTTTT CASSFSDGNEKLFF
. TRBJ2-7 . TRBV28 TGTGCCAGCAGTTTATGGGGCAGGCGGGACGAGCAGTACTTC CASSLWGRRDEQYF
. TRBJ2-1 TRBD2 TRBV5-1 TGCGCCAGCAGCGATACTAGCGGGAGGGCAATGCGGGAGCAGTTCTTC CASSDTSGRAMREQFF
. TRBJ2-5 TRBD2 TRBV3-1/TRBV3-2 TGTGCCAGCAGCCGTAGCGGGAGGGCCGACCAAGAGACCCAGTACTTC CASSRSGRADQETQYF
. TRBJ1-1 TRBD1 TRBV12-3/TRBV12-4 TGTGCCAGCAGGCTACAGGGGTCTGAAGCTTTCTTT CASRLQGSEAFF
. TRBJ2-1 . TRBV5-5 TGTGCCAGCAGCCCAGGTTTATACAATGAGCAGTTCTTC CASSPGLYNEQFF
. TRBJ2-3 TRBD2 TRBV5-1 TGCGCCAGTGGGAAACTAGCGGCTAGCACAGATACGCAGTATTTT CASGKLAASTDTQYF
. TRBJ2-7 TRBD1 TRBV6-2/TRBV6-3 TGTGCCAGCAGTTCCCTGGGGACAGGGGACTACGAGCAGTACTTC CASSSLGTGDYEQYF
. TRBJ2-7 . TRBV6-5 TGTGCCAGCAGAGCGGAATTATCCTCCTACGAGCAGTACTTC CASRAELSSYEQYF
. TRBJ1-1 . TRBV5-6 TGTGCCAGCAGCTTGCTAGGGGGAGGGACTGAAGCTTTCTTT CASSLLGGGTEAFF
. TRBJ2-7 . TRBV11-3 TGTGCCAGCAGCTTGGACACCCACACCTACGAGCAGTACTTC CASSLDTHTYEQYF
. TRBJ1-5 TRBD1 TRBV28 TGTGCCAGCAGCCCAGGGACAGGGGTTGAATTCGAGCCCCAGCATTTT CASSPGTGVEFEPQHF